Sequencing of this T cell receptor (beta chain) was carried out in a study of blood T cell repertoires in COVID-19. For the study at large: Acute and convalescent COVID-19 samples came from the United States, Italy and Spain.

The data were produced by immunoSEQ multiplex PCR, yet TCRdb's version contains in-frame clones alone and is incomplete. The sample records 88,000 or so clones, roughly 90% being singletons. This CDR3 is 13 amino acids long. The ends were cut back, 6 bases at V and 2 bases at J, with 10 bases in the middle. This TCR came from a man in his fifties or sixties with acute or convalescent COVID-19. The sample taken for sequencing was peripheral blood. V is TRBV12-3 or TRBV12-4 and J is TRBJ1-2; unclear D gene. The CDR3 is CASRAARNYGYTF. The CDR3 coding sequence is TGTGCCAGCAGAGCGGCCCGGAACTATGGCTACACCTTC.